One and the same sample provided the 27 T cell receptor beta chains below, sequenced in a study of identical twins. In TCRdb, the 5' RACE reads were re-called with MiXCR into one record per CDR3 protein. The table includes some 460,000 distinct CDR3 sequences, around 14% detected once. These data are also associated with another study on yellow fever vaccine responses in identical twins.

The sample was CD4+ T cells sorted from blood. The receptor set was obtained from a woman under 30 in good health.

This clonotype was counted only a few times. J is TRBJ2-5 and V is TRBV3-1, with D perhaps TRBD2 (5 bases). V was clipped by 2 bases and J by 6 bases, with 10 bases between them. The length of the CDR3 is 13 residues. CDR1 and CDR2 from the germline V gene are LGHDT and YNNKEL (reference sequence). This CDR3 is CASSQPRGQTQYF. The CDR3 coding sequence is TGTGCCAGCAGCCAACCCCGCGGGCAGACCCAGTACTTC.

This clonotype was counted only a few times. This chain uses TRBV3-1 with TRBJ2-3; TRBD1 is a possible D gene (6 bases). The CDR3 covers 16 residues. V dropped 1 base and J dropped 1 base, with 12 bases sitting between them. Germline-derived CDR1 and CDR2 are LGHDT and YNNKEL (reference sequence). The CDR3 nucleotides are TGTGCCAGCAGCCAAGCTTCAGGGGTCGGCACAGATACGCAGTATTTT. Its protein product is CASSQASGVGTDTQYF.

This clonotype was observed a few times. This may be a read error: a much more frequent sequence differs by one nucleotide. CDR3 in amino acids: CAISGGQGSHGADTQYF. The CDR3 coding sequence is TGTGCCATCAGTGGGGGACAGGGGTCCCATGGTGCAGATACGCAGTATTTT. The chain combines TRBV10-3 with TRBJ2-3; 10 bases align to TRBD1. Germline CDR1 is ENHRY and CDR2 is SYGVKD. With 4 bases clipped from V and 4 bases from J, the junction kept 11 bases outside the gene matches. The CDR3 sequence is 17 residues long.

The rearrangement uses TRBV3-1 and TRBJ2-5; perhaps TRBD2 as D (5 bases). The germline gives CDR1 LGHDT, CDR2 YNNKEL (reference sequence). Trimming stripped 4 bases from V and 1 base from J, with 16 bases between. CDR3 length: 16 amino acids. The CDR3 DNA sequence: TGTGCCAGCAGCCTCGCCCCGACTATGCCCCAAGAGACCCAGTACTTC. This translates into CASSLAPTMPQETQYF.

The chain has TRBV5-1 and TRBJ2-5; 8 bases fit TRBD2. The CDR3 runs 16 residues. CDR1 is SGHRS and CDR2 is YFSETQ in the germline V gene. The V and J ends lost 2 bases and 2 bases, in that order; junction bases with no gene match: 8. The DNA for the CDR3 is TGCGCCAGCAGCTTCGTTGGCGGGAGGACACAAGAGACCCAGTACTTC. The encoded protein is CASSFVGGRTQETQYF.

This clonotype came up many times. The chain carries TRBV12-3 or TRBV12-4 and TRBJ2-2, with 9 nucleotides matching TRBD1. Trimming took 6 bases from V and 8 from J; bases not matched to a gene: 16. The CDR3 length is 17 residues. The CDR3 region has the DNA TGTGCCAGCAGCTATAGCCGGGACAGGGTAGTCGCGGGGGAGCTGTTTTTT. Translating it yields CASSYSRDRVVAGELFF.

The J gene is TRBJ2-1, the V gene TRBV20-1; 11 positions match TRBD2. The CDR3 has 12 residues. Per the germline V gene, CDR1 is DFQATT and CDR2 is SNEGSKA (reference sequence). Trimming removed 7 bases from V and 12 bases from J; junction bases left unmatched: 8. CDR3 residues: CSGLAGGSGQFF. CDR3 coding DNA: TGCAGTGGGCTAGCGGGAGGATCGGGGCAGTTCTTC.

This clonotype was seen only a few times. The chain recombines TRBV6-5 with TRBJ2-3, with 9 bases matching TRBD2. The CDR3 totals 18 residues. Looked up from germline, CDR1 is MNHEY and CDR2 is SVGAGI. The V gene end was trimmed by 2 bases and the J gene end by 0 bases; junction bases not matched to a gene: 9. CDR3 residues: CASSYDPGTSGSTDTQYF. CDR3 nucleotide sequence: TGTGCCAGCAGTTACGATCCAGGCACTAGCGGGAGCACAGATACGCAGTATTTT.

The chain uses TRBV7-2 and TRBJ2-7; unclear D gene. V lost 0 bases and J lost 1, with 4 bases in between. This CDR3 contains 13 residues. Per the germline V gene, CDR1 is SGHTA and CDR2 is FQGNSA. The CDR3 sequence: CASSLAYSYEQYF. As DNA, the CDR3 is TGTGCCAGCAGCTTAGCTTATTCCTACGAGCAGTACTTC.

The rearrangement joins TRBV7-2 to TRBJ2-2; a weak D match, TRBD2 (6 bases). The CDR3 sequence is 13 residues long. V lost 5 bases and J lost 6, with 10 bases in between. From germline, CDR1 is SGHTA and CDR2 FQGNSA. CDR3 amino acids: CASSRLVPGELFF. The CDR3, as DNA: TGTGCCAGCAGCCGACTAGTCCCCGGGGAGCTGTTTTTT.

V usage is TRBV19 and J usage is TRBJ1-5; D perhaps matches TRBD1 (6 bases). V lost 3 bases and J lost 3, with 12 bases in between. The V gene's germline CDR1 is LNHDA and CDR2 SQIVND (reference sequence). CDR3 length: 15 residues. CDR3 in DNA: TGTGCCAGTAGTATTCTCGGGGGGGCCAATCAGCCCCAGCATTTT. It translates to CASSILGGANQPQHF.

The chain links TRBV12-5 to TRBJ2-1; no clear D. Germline CDR1 is LGHNT and CDR2 is FRNRAP. V lost 9 bases and J lost 0, with 12 bases in between. CDR3 length equals 14 residues. CDR3 bases: TGTGCTAGCGCCAACGGCGGCTCCTACAATGAGCAGTTCTTC. Protein sequence: CASANGGSYNEQFF.

The gene calls are TRBV7-2 and TRBJ2-1, with D possibly matching TRBD2 (7 bases). Germline-derived CDR1 and CDR2 are SGHTA and FQGNSA. The CDR3 is made up of 15 amino acids. V dropped 5 bases and J dropped 4 bases, with 15 bases sitting between them. The CDR3 DNA sequence: TGTGCCAGCAGCGAGGGGGGGGCCCATTACAATGAGCAGTTCTTC. It specifies CASSEGGAHYNEQFF.

The J gene is TRBJ2-1, the V gene TRBV6-5; 10 bases align to TRBD2. The CDR3 runs to 19 residues. J was trimmed by 4 bases and V by 3 bases; bases with no gene match: 15. CDR1 MNHEY and CDR2 SVGAGI come from the germline V gene. CDR3 region: CASSYFGSSGGMGYNEQFF. The DNA of the CDR3 is TGTGCCAGCAGTTATTTCGGGTCTAGCGGGGGAATGGGTTACAATGAGCAGTTCTTC.

The rearrangement links TRBV6-2 or TRBV6-3 to TRBJ2-1; 16 bases line up with TRBD2. This CDR3 has 18 amino acids. The V segment lost 4 bases and the J segment 8 bases; nucleotides outside the gene matches: 11. The germline V gene encodes CDR1 MNHEY and CDR2 SVGEGT. The CDR3 DNA is TGTGCCAGCAGTTCCTACGGGACTAGCGGGGGGGTCGGCGATGAGCAGTTCTTC. Amino acids: CASSSYGTSGGVGDEQFF.

A single count supports this clonotype. The chain uses TRBV15 and TRBJ2-7, with 7 bases fitting TRBD1. V dropped 0 bases and J dropped 2; count of bases not matched to a gene: 7. There are 16 residues in the CDR3. Germline V gene data show CDR1 as LNHNV and CDR2 as YYDKDF (reference sequence). CDR3 in amino acids: CATSRDGTVNAYEQYF. The DNA for the CDR3 is TGTGCCACCAGCAGAGATGGGACAGTAAACGCCTACGAGCAGTACTTC. The full variable domain, rest sourced from reference TRBV15 and TRBJ2-7, is DAMVIQNPRYQVTQFGKPVTLSCSQTLNHNVMYWYQQKSSQAPKLLFHYYDKDFNNEADTPDNFQSRRPNTSFCFLDIRSPGLGDTAMYLCATSRDGTVNAYEQYFGPGTRLTVT.

The gene calls are TRBV5-1 and TRBJ2-3; D is perhaps TRBD2 (6 bases). Trimming cost V 1 base and J 11 bases, with 8 bases left between them. The CDR3 spans 11 residues. Germline CDR1 is SGHRS and CDR2 is YFSETQ. The CDR3 loop is CASSLSGLQYF. CDR3 in DNA: TGCGCCAGCAGCTTGTCGGGACTGCAGTATTTT.

This clonotype was seen at least ten times. The rearrangement uses TRBV15 and TRBJ2-3; D gene ambiguous. The CDR3 has 12 residues. V was cut by 0 bases and J by 8 bases, with 6 bases left in between. Germline-derived CDR1 and CDR2 are LNHNV and YYDKDF (reference sequence). CDR3 sequence (DNA): TGTGCCACCAGCAGAGATCTTGTTACGCAGTATTTT. Translating gives CATSRDLVTQYF.

V gene TRBV28 combines with J gene TRBJ2-2; possible D gene TRBD2, 6 bases. This CDR3 has 13 residues. Trimming left V 1 base short and J 10 bases short, with 10 bases between. The germline V gene has CDR1 MDHEN and CDR2 SYDVKM. The CDR3 coding sequence is TGTGCCAGCAGTTTATTCGGGCGGGAGGAGCTGTTTTTT. Amino acids: CASSLFGREELFF. The whole variable domain, filled in from reference TRBV28 and TRBJ2-2, reads DVKVTQSSRYLVKRTGEKVFLECVQDMDHENMFWYRQDPGLGLRLIYFSYDVKMKEKGDIPEGYSVSREKKERFSLILESASTNQTSMYLCASSLFGREELFFGEGSRLTVL.

The gene calls are TRBV28 and TRBJ2-5, with a possible D match to TRBD1 (5 bases). There are 13 residues in the CDR3. Trimming pared 7 bases from V and 2 bases from J, leaving 11 bases between. The germline CDR1 and CDR2 sequences are MDHEN and SYDVKM. The DNA for the CDR3 is TGTGCCAGCACCTTAGGGGTTCAAGAGACCCAGTACTTC. Amino acids: CASTLGVQETQYF.

The J gene is TRBJ1-1, the V gene TRBV7-2; D is unclear. The CDR3 contains 14 residues. Trimming stripped 5 bases from V and 6 bases from J, with 16 bases between. CDR1 is SGHTA, CDR2 FQGNSA, per germline. The CDR3 reads CASSRPVDGAEAFF. For the CDR3, the DNA is TGTGCCAGCAGCCGCCCGGTGGACGGCGCTGAAGCTTTCTTT.

Here the CDR3 DNA reads TGTGCCAGCTCCACGGGAGATGAGCAGTTCTTC. It encodes CASSTGDEQFF. V gene TRBV18 combines with J gene TRBJ2-1; perhaps TRBD2 as D (6 bases). Trimming stripped 6 bases from V and 8 bases from J, with 8 bases between. The V gene's germline CDR1 is KGHSH and CDR2 LQKENI. This CDR3 spans 11 amino acids.

The chain has TRBV20-1 and TRBJ2-5, with TRBD1 as a possible D gene (6 bases). The CDR3 is made up of 15 amino acids. Per germline, CDR1 DFQATT and CDR2 SNEGSKA (reference sequence). With 6 bases removed from V and 6 bases from J, the gap between germline ends came to 23 bases. The CDR3 region has the DNA TGCAGTGCCTCCCCGCCCGGGACACCGCCCAAGACCCAGTACTTC. Protein: CSASPPGTPPKTQYF.

The rearrangement uses TRBV11-2 and TRBJ2-3, with 12 bases lining up with TRBD2. CDR1 is SGHAT and CDR2 is FQNNGV in the germline V gene. The J segment lost 4 bases and the V segment lost 1 base, leaving 3 bases of the junction unmatched. The CDR3 length is 16 residues. The CDR3 DNA reads TGTGCCAGCAGCTTAGGCAGACTAGCGGGAGCAGATACGCAGTATTTT. Protein sequence: CASSLGRLAGADTQYF. The complete variable domain, with remaining parts taken from reference TRBV11-2 and TRBJ2-3, reads EAGVAQSPRYKIIEKRQSVAFWCNPISGHATLYWYQQILGQGPKLLIQFQNNGVVDDSQLPKDRFSAERLKGVDSTLKIQPAKLEDSAVYLCASSLGRLAGADTQYFGPGTRLTVL.

About this clonotype: A much larger clone is a single base away; this may be a read error. The chain carries TRBV7-9 and TRBJ2-5, with 7 bases fitting TRBD2. This CDR3 has 15 residues. V dropped 5 bases and J dropped 1; count of bases not matched to a gene: 7. CDR1 and CDR2 (germline): SEHNR, FQNEAQ (reference sequence). The CDR3 region has the DNA TGTGCCAGCAGCCCCCCGCGGGGGTTCCAAGAGACCCAGTACTTC. As protein: CASSPPRGFQETQYF.

This clonotype was detected ten times or more. The chain employs TRBV18 and TRBJ2-7; D remains ambiguous. Trimming removed 6 bases from V and 3 bases from J, with 12 bases in between. CDR3 length equals 13 residues. Germline V CDR1 and CDR2: KGHSH, LQKENI. DNA for the CDR3: TGTGCCAGCTCCGAAGGACCCAGCTACGAGCAGTACTTC. Its translation: CASSEGPSYEQYF.

The J gene is TRBJ2-5, the V gene TRBV29-1; TRBD1 matches 8 bases. The CDR3 has 13 amino acids. Trimming at V came to 2 bases and at J to 2 bases, leaving 1 base not matched to a gene. CDR1 is SQVTM and CDR2 is ANQGSEA in the germline V gene. CDR3 DNA: TGCAGCGTTGAACGGGACAGGCAAGAGACCCAGTACTTC. This gives the protein CSVERDRQETQYF.